Below are 32 T cell receptor beta chains sequenced from a single sample in a study of shared clonotypes between healthy human individuals. Data came from immunoSEQ multiplex PCR; TCRdb stores just in-frame clones and leaves some out. This table holds 550,000 to 700,000 clones, roughly 73% found once. The sequenced sample consisted of memory CD4+ T cells sorted from blood. Subset denoted: CD45RA-negative fraction. The receptors were gathered from a woman under 40 in good health.

This chain links TRBV28 with TRBJ1-2; possibly TRBD1 for D (5 bases). Germline-derived CDR1 and CDR2 are MDHEN and SYDVKM. CDR3 length equals 12 residues. V was clipped by 3 bases and J by 11 bases, with 13 bases between them. The CDR3 here is CASSLSQGFYTF. In nucleotides, the CDR3 is TGTGCCAGCAGTTTGTCTCAGGGCTTTTACACCTTC.

This clone appeared a single time. The gene calls are TRBV7-2 and TRBJ2-3; 9 positions match TRBD2. From germline, CDR1 is SGHTA and CDR2 FQGNSA. V was pared by 2 bases and J by 6 bases, with 9 bases of the junction left unmatched. The CDR3 runs to 16 residues. The CDR3 loop reads CASSLIGTSLSDTQYF. The DNA of the CDR3 is TGTGCCAGCAGCTTAATCGGGACTAGCCTTTCGGATACGCAGTATTTT.

This chain joins TRBV7-9 and TRBJ2-2; D remains unclear. The CDR3 loop spans 13 amino acids. The germline V and J ends were trimmed by 0 bases and 8 bases, with 7 bases remaining between them. CDR1 and CDR2 from the germline V gene are SEHNR and FQNEAQ (reference sequence). The CDR3 protein is CASSLASDGELFF. CDR3 DNA: TGTGCCAGCAGCTTAGCGTCGGATGGGGAGCTGTTTTTT.

The chain carries TRBV7-9 and TRBJ2-5; TRBD2 aligns across 13 bases. The CDR3 is 15 residues long. V trimming: 5 bases; J trimming: 4 bases; junction bases outside the gene matches: 4. CDR1 is SEHNR, CDR2 FQNEAQ, per germline (reference sequence). Here the CDR3 DNA reads TGTGCCAGCAGCGCTCGGACTAGCGGGAGAGAGACCCAGTACTTC. Encoded protein: CASSARTSGRETQYF.

The chain couples TRBV7-2 to TRBJ2-6; the D is unclear. CDR1 is SGHTA, CDR2 FQGNSA, per germline. This CDR3 has 13 residues. V gave up 2 bases and J gave up 3 bases, with 2 bases separating them. The chain's CDR3 is CASSLYGANVLTF. DNA of the CDR3: TGTGCCAGCAGCTTATATGGGGCCAACGTCCTGACTTTC.

The V gene is TRBV10-1, the J gene TRBJ1-5; TRBD1 is a possible D gene (5 bases). The CDR3 loop spans 15 amino acids. CDR1 WNHNN and CDR2 SYGVQD come from the germline V gene (reference sequence). V lost 10 bases and J 3 bases, leaving 19 bases between the germline ends. The CDR3 loop reads CATTGTSVLNQPQHF. The CDR3 DNA is TGCGCCACCACCGGGACTTCCGTCCTCAATCAGCCCCAGCATTTT.

The table lists this clone with a count of one. Other DNA sequences in this specimen translate into the identical CDR3. The V gene is TRBV5-1, the J gene TRBJ2-7; 11 nucleotides agree with TRBD1. Germline lookup yields CDR1 SGHRS and CDR2 YFSETQ. With V trimmed by 0 bases and J by 5 bases, 7 bases remained unmatched. CDR3 size: 16 residues. The CDR3 bases are TGCGCCAGCAGCTTGGTCACGGGACAGGGGGTCCACGAGCAGTACTTC. Translation gives CASSLVTGQGVHEQYF. Looking up the rest from reference TRBV5-1 and TRBJ2-7 gives the full variable domain: KAGVTQTPRYLIKTRGQQVTLSCSPISGHRSVSWYQQTPGQGLQFLFEYFSETQRNKGNFPGRFSGRQFSNSRSEMNVSTLELGDSALYLCASSLVTGQGVHEQYFGPGTRLTVT.

A single count supports this clone. This chain joins TRBV5-1 and TRBJ2-5; 9 nucleotides agree with TRBD2. This CDR3 has 16 residues. Germline CDR1 and CDR2: SGHRS and YFSETQ. Germline trimming cut 0 bases from V and 4 bases from J; bases unmatched to any gene: 7. The CDR3 nucleotides are TGCGCCAGCAGCTTGGGAGGTAGCGGGAGTGGAGAGACCCAGTACTTC. As protein: CASSLGGSGSGETQYF.

The chain joins TRBV7-9 to TRBJ2-3, with 10 positions matching TRBD2. J lost 4 bases, V lost 5 bases, and 6 bases had no gene match. CDR3 length equals 15 residues. Per the germline V gene, CDR1 is SEHNR and CDR2 is FQNEAQ (reference sequence). This CDR3 is CASSVLAGGSDTQYF. The CDR3 DNA is TGTGCCAGCAGCGTCTTAGCGGGAGGCTCAGATACGCAGTATTTT.

The chain recombines TRBV10-3 with TRBJ2-7; D is perhaps TRBD1 (6 bases). CDR3 length equals 14 residues. Germline loops: CDR1 ENHRY, CDR2 SYGVKD. Trimming removed 5 bases at V and 6 bases at J, with 17 bases between. The CDR3 DNA reads TGTGCCATCAGTAGCTCGACAGGAGTCGCCGAGCAGTACTTC. Amino acid sequence: CAISSSTGVAEQYF.

About this clone: The DNA is left out, because the CDR3 cannot be placed on it with certainty; the CDR3 is given as TCRdb lists it. J is TRBJ1-1 and V is TRBV21-1; TRBD1, the D gene given by the table, was not confirmed from the DNA. TRBV21-1 is noted as a pseudogene. The CDR3 is 16 residues long, counting both termini. The CDR3 is CASSKGWGQGITEAFF.

This clone was seen repeatedly, ten times or more. This chain uses TRBV7-8 with TRBJ2-1, with no clear D. The germline V and J ends were trimmed by 4 bases and 9 bases, with 22 bases remaining between them. This CDR3 has 16 amino acids. CDR1 SGHVS and CDR2 FQNEAQ come from the germline V gene. CDR3: CASSSGPGQITGEQFF. CDR3 DNA sequence: TGTGCCAGCAGCTCGGGCCCCGGGCAGATCACTGGTGAGCAGTTCTTC.

The rearrangement links TRBV4-1 to TRBJ2-7, with no clear D. The CDR3 has 16 residues. The V end was cut by 0 bases, the J end by 1 base, with 13 bases between. CDR1 and CDR2 (germline): MGHRA, YSYEKL. The CDR3 reads CASSQDKTAWSYEQYF. CDR3 nucleotide sequence: TGCGCCAGCAGCCAAGATAAAACAGCATGGTCCTACGAGCAGTACTTC.

This CDR3 reads CASSRDRLGQTQYF. CDR3 sequence (DNA): TGTGCCAGCAGCCGCGACAGGTTGGGGCAGACCCAGTACTTC. The rearrangement links TRBV7-8 to TRBJ2-5, with D tentatively TRBD1 (6 bases). The CDR3 contains 14 residues. V lost 5 bases, J lost 6 bases, and 16 bases lay in between. CDR1 is SGHVS and CDR2 is FQNEAQ in the germline V gene.

The chain couples TRBV28 to TRBJ1-2, with D possibly being TRBD1 (5 bases). Germline V CDR1 and CDR2: MDHEN, SYDVKM. This CDR3 contains 12 residues. V lost 8 bases and J lost 5, with 12 bases in between. The CDR3, as DNA: TGTGCCAGCGTTGGGGGGTTGTATGGCTACACCTTC. Its translation: CASVGGLYGYTF.

The chain is built from TRBV18 and TRBJ1-1, with D perhaps TRBD1 (5 bases). V lost 2 bases to trimming and J lost 5 bases, with 12 bases between them. Germline lookup yields CDR1 KGHSH and CDR2 LQKENI. CDR3 length: 14 residues. The CDR3 DNA sequence: TGTGCCAGCTCACCATATCCAGGGAAGACTGAAGCTTTCTTT. It is translated as CASSPYPGKTEAFF.

J is TRBJ2-7 and V is TRBV29-1; 9 bases are a match to TRBD2. V lost 5 bases to trimming and J lost 7 bases; unmatched junction nucleotides: 9. The V gene's germline CDR1 is SQVTM and CDR2 ANQGSEA. This CDR3 spans 13 amino acids. The CDR3 sequence is CSVRGGGPWEQYF. DNA for the CDR3: TGCAGCGTTCGCGGGGGGGGTCCCTGGGAGCAGTACTTC.

This clone was seen a few times. This chain joins TRBV19 and TRBJ2-5; D remains unclear. The CDR3 is made up of 14 amino acids. Germline V CDR1 and CDR2: LNHDA, SQIVND (reference sequence). V lost 3 bases and J lost 5, with 13 bases in between. The CDR3 nucleotides are TGTGCCAGTAGTATCGGTCCCAGTTCGGAGACCCAGTACTTC. Its protein product is CASSIGPSSETQYF.

This sequence joins TRBV7-9 and TRBJ2-5; D is uncertain. The CDR3 covers 11 residues. The germline gives CDR1 SEHNR, CDR2 FQNEAQ (reference sequence). V lost 5 bases, J lost 10 bases, and 11 bases lay in between. The CDR3 sequence is CASSTLGFQYF. The CDR3 region has the DNA TGTGCCAGCAGCACCCTAGGGTTCCAGTACTTC.

Concerning this clone itself: At one end, the junction sequence differs from germline, possibly due to a read error. The chain employs TRBV20-1 and TRBJ1-2; no firm D call. Germline V lookup: CDR1 DFQATT, CDR2 SNEGSKA (reference sequence). The CDR3 is 10 residues long. CDR3 sequence reads: CSAREASSIF. CDR3 nucleotide sequence: TGCAGTGCTAGAGAGGCCAGTTCAATCTTC.

The rearrangement uses TRBV4-1 and TRBJ1-1; D not resolved. The CDR3 totals 13 residues. The germline V gene has CDR1 MGHRA and CDR2 YSYEKL. Trimming left V 4 bases short and J 5 bases short, with 11 bases between. The CDR3 nucleotides read TGCGCCAGCAGCCCGGGATGGAAAACTGAAGCTTTCTTT. It codes for CASSPGWKTEAFF.

CDR3 sequence reads: CASSRNGDPNEKLFF. The CDR3 nucleotides read TGTGCCAGCAGCCGTAACGGTGATCCTAATGAAAAACTGTTTTTT. The chain couples TRBV11-2 to TRBJ1-4; D gene uncertain. The germline V gene encodes CDR1 SGHAT and CDR2 FQNNGV. The length of the CDR3 is 15 residues. The ends were cut back, 5 bases at V and 3 bases at J, with 13 bases in the middle.

The gene calls are TRBV11-2 and TRBJ1-5, with D uncertain. The CDR3 is 15 residues long. Germline CDR1 SGHAT, CDR2 FQNNGV. V was trimmed by 1 base and J by 1 base, leaving 8 bases between them. The CDR3 loop is CASSLAVGSNQPQHF. CDR3 nucleotide sequence: TGTGCCAGCAGCTTAGCCGTAGGGAGCAATCAGCCCCAGCATTTT.

In DNA, the CDR3 is TGTGCCAGCAGTGGCAGGCCGAGCACAGATACGCAGTATTTT. Its translation is CASSGRPSTDTQYF. The chain links TRBV2 to TRBJ2-3; D not certain. The V gene's germline CDR1 is SNHLY and CDR2 FYNNEI. CDR3 length: 14 residues. V lost 4 bases and J lost 0, with 8 bases in between.

The chain recombines TRBV7-2 with TRBJ2-7; D not resolved. The CDR3 consists of 12 residues. V was cut by 5 bases and J by 3 bases, with 8 bases left in between. Germline CDR1 SGHTA, CDR2 FQGNSA. For the CDR3, the DNA is TGTGCCAGCAGCCCGTACATCTACGAGCAGTACTTC. Translation: CASSPYIYEQYF.

The rearrangement links TRBV19 to TRBJ1-1; D possibly corresponds to TRBD1 (6 bases). V was shortened by 5 bases and J by 3 bases, with 19 bases between the two germline ends. The CDR3 loop spans 16 amino acids. Looked up from germline, CDR1 is LNHDA and CDR2 is SQIVND (reference sequence). The CDR3 bases are TGTGCCAGTAGTTACAGGGTGGATTTCGGGGACACTGAAGCTTTCTTT. It specifies CASSYRVDFGDTEAFF.

The chain uses TRBV10-3 and TRBJ1-2, with 9 nucleotides matching TRBD1. The germline CDR1 and CDR2 sequences are ENHRY and SYGVKD. The CDR3 covers 14 residues. V was pared by 2 bases and J by 7 bases, with 5 bases of the junction left unmatched. The CDR3 nucleotides are TGTGCCATCAGTGAGACAGGGGGCGCGGGTGGCTACACCTTC. Residues: CAISETGGAGGYTF.

The table lists this clone with a few counts. This chain joins TRBV19 and TRBJ2-3, with D possibly TRBD2 on 7 matching bases. This CDR3 is built from 17 residues. The V gene lost 3 bases and the J gene lost 2 bases, with 18 bases spanning the gap. Germline V gene lookup returns CDR1 LNHDA and CDR2 SQIVND (reference sequence). The CDR3 DNA is TGTGCCAGTAGTATTAGAAGGGGGGGCCTCTCCACAGATACGCAGTATTTT. Its protein product is CASSIRRGGLSTDTQYF.

CDR3 region: CASSDPGQAVTEAFF. The CDR3 nucleotides are TGTGCCAGTAGTGATCCGGGACAGGCCGTTACTGAAGCTTTCTTT. The genes are TRBV19 and TRBJ1-1; 8 positions agree with TRBD1. The V gene end was trimmed by 5 bases and the J gene end by 5 bases; junction bases not matched to a gene: 10. The CDR3 runs 15 residues. Germline values: CDR1 LNHDA, CDR2 SQIVND (reference sequence).

This clone was counted a few times. This chain links TRBV30 with TRBJ2-1; D may be TRBD2 (8 bases). Trimming left V 4 bases short and J 4 bases short, with 23 bases between. The germline V gene has CDR1 GTSNPN and CDR2 SVGIG (reference sequence). The CDR3 loop spans 17 amino acids. The DNA for the CDR3 is TGTGCCTGGATAAACAGGGGACCGGGAGGGGCGTACAATGAGCAGTTCTTC. This encodes CAWINRGPGGAYNEQFF.

In its sample, this clone was seen a few times. V gene TRBV7-9 combines with J gene TRBJ2-4, with D unresolved. There are 13 residues in the CDR3. Germline loops: CDR1 SEHNR, CDR2 FQNEAQ (reference sequence). V was clipped by 1 base and J by 6 bases, with 7 bases between them. The CDR3 bases are TGTGCCAGCAGCTTAGAGTCATTAAACATTCAGTACTTC. Translation: CASSLESLNIQYF.

The gene calls are TRBV4-2 and TRBJ1-1; 7 bases fit TRBD1. CDR3 length equals 13 residues. In germline, CDR1 is LGHNA, CDR2 YNFKEQ. With V trimmed by 0 bases and J by 12 bases, 7 bases remained unmatched. CDR3 loop: CASSQDRQGVTFF. As DNA, the CDR3 is TGTGCCAGCAGCCAAGATCGGCAGGGGGTAACTTTCTTT.